A single T cell receptor (beta chain) is shown here with its context. In the original workflow: Reference gene primer amplification gave nucleated cell count estimates. Some clones are missing from TCRdb's copy, which holds only in-frame ones; the method was immunoSEQ multiplex PCR. The V and J calls and clone size come from that table; D and trimming were worked out from the DNA. The table lists under 65,000 clones, more than 75% of them singletons. Per germline, CDR1 LNHDA and CDR2 SQIVND (reference sequence). CDR3 length equals 13 residues. V was clipped by 3 bases and J by 4 bases, with 9 bases between them. The data were obtained in a study of blood T cell repertoires in COVID-19. The overall study: Sample material is recorded as cDNA or gDNA derived from T cells, B-cell-depleted T cells, or PBMCs.

Specimen: peripheral blood. The rearrangement joins TRBV19 to TRBJ1-1; a possible D gene is TRBD1 (5 bases). This sequence originates from a man aged 80 or over in a cohort sampled during active COVID-19. CDR3 amino acids: CASSMKRGTEAFF. In DNA, the CDR3 is TGTGCCAGTAGTATGAAAAGGGGCACTGAAGCTTTCTTT.